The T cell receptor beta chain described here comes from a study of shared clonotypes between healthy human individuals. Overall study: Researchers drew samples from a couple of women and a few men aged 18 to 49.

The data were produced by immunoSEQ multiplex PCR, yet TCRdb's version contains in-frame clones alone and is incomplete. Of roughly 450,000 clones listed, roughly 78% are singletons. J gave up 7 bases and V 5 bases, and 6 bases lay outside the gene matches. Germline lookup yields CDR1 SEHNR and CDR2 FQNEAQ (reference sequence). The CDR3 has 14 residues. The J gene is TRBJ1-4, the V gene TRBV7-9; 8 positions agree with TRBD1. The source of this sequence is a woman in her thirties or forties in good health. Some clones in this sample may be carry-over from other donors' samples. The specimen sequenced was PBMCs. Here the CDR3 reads CASSPRGLGEKLFF. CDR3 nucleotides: TGTGCCAGCAGCCCCAGGGGGCTGGGTGAAAAACTGTTTTTT.